These 25 T cell receptor beta chains share one sample of origin, sequenced in a study of cytomegalovirus exposure and HLA in healthy donors. The PCR used 60 Vbeta and 13 Jbeta primers. Libraries were prepared by immunoSEQ multiplex PCR; TCRdb keeps only in-frame clonotypes and omits some of them. Among about 97,000 clones, over 80% were seen once, and the ten largest hold around 2.6%. The sample consisted of PBMCs. The source of these receptors is a man between 40 and 49 years old in good health and CMV-seronegative.

CDR3 region: CASSLAGDSPREQYF. The CDR3 region has the DNA TGCGCCAGCAGCTTGGCGGGGGACAGCCCGCGCGAGCAGTACTTC. The chain combines TRBV5-1 with TRBJ2-7, with D possibly TRBD1 on 7 matching bases. This CDR3 is 15 amino acids long. Trimming shortened V by 0 bases and J by 6 bases, and 16 bases separated the two germline ends. CDR1 is SGHRS, CDR2 YFSETQ, per germline.

This sequence joins TRBV7-2 and TRBJ1-1; D call uncertain. The V end was cut by 3 bases, the J end by 1 base, with 6 bases between. The CDR3 extends over 13 amino acids. Germline V gives CDR1 SGHTA, CDR2 FQGNSA. The CDR3 region has the DNA TGTGCCAGCAGCTTCACAACGAACACTGAAGCTTTCTTT. As protein: CASSFTTNTEAFF. Variable domain in full (rest from reference TRBV7-2 and TRBJ1-1): GAGVSQSPSNKVTEKGKDVELRCDPISGHTALYWYRQSLGQGLEFLIYFQGNSAPDKSGLPSDRFSAERTGGSVSTLTIQRTQQEDSAVYLCASSFTTNTEAFFGQGTRLTVV.

The sample holds one count of this clone. The chain is built from TRBV5-1 and TRBJ2-7; a possible D gene is TRBD2 (5 bases). V was shortened by 6 bases and J by 2 bases, with 15 bases between the two germline ends. Germline V gene lookup returns CDR1 SGHRS and CDR2 YFSETQ. This CDR3 comprises 14 residues. The CDR3 protein is CASNLEATAYEQYF. The CDR3 DNA follows: TGCGCCAGCAATTTGGAGGCGACCGCCTACGAGCAGTACTTC.

This chain joins TRBV10-3 and TRBJ2-7; the D is unclear. V was cut by 3 bases and J by 0 bases, with 9 bases left in between. This CDR3 region has 14 residues. Germline V gene data show CDR1 as ENHRY and CDR2 as SYGVKD. The CDR3 bases are TGTGCCATCAGTGACCCTAAAAACTCCTACGAGCAGTACTTC. It codes for CAISDPKNSYEQYF.

The chain recombines TRBV30 with TRBJ2-3; TRBD1 is a possible D gene (6 bases). Trimming took 2 bases from V and 2 from J, leaving 11 bases between them. The CDR3 is made up of 14 amino acids. Germline assignment: CDR1 GTSNPN and CDR2 SVGIG (reference sequence). CDR3 region: CAWSPGDPTDTQYF. For the CDR3, the DNA is TGTGCCTGGAGTCCAGGGGACCCCACAGATACGCAGTATTTT.

The CDR3 DNA reads as TGCGCCAGCAGCCACTTACCGGGGGAAGGTACGCAGTATTTT. It specifies CASSHLPGEGTQYF. The chain carries TRBV4-3 and TRBJ2-3, with D tentatively TRBD2 (6 bases). The germline CDR1 and CDR2 sequences are LGHNA and YSLEER. Between the trimmed V and J ends, which lost 3 bases and 8 bases, there was a span of 15 bases. The CDR3 consists of 14 residues.

The rearrangement links TRBV6-4 to TRBJ2-1, with 11 bases matching TRBD1. The length of the CDR3 is 16 residues. The trim removed 2 bases at V and 4 bases at J, leaving 4 bases unmatched. Looked up from germline, CDR1 is MRHNA and CDR2 is SNTAGT. The CDR3 coding sequence is TGTGCCAGCAGTGACCAGGGACAGGGGGGTTACAATGAGCAGTTCTTC. It yields the protein CASSDQGQGGYNEQFF.

The chain carries TRBV11-2 and TRBJ2-3, with 10 bases lining up with TRBD2. Germline lookup yields CDR1 SGHAT and CDR2 FQNNGV. CDR3 length: 16 amino acids. J gave up 0 bases and V 6 bases, and 6 bases lay outside the gene matches. The CDR3 DNA reads TGTGCCAGCAGGCCACTAGCGGGGCCTAGCACAGATACGCAGTATTTT. Protein: CASRPLAGPSTDTQYF.

The V call is TRBV30, the J call TRBJ2-5, with TRBD2 matching over 10 bases. V trimming: 4 bases; J trimming: 5 bases; junction bases outside the gene matches: 1. Germline CDR1 GTSNPN, CDR2 SVGIG (reference sequence). The CDR3 totals 12 residues. CDR3 sequence: CAWKLAGETQYF. CDR3 nucleotide sequence: TGTGCCTGGAAACTAGCGGGGGAGACCCAGTACTTC. Full variable domain (missing parts from reference TRBV30 and TRBJ2-5): SQTIHQWPATLVQPVGSPLSLECTVEGTSNPNLYWYRQAAGRGLQLLFYSVGIGQISSEVPQNLSASRPQDRQFILSSKKLLLSDSGFYLCAWKLAGETQYFGPGTRLLVL.

The CDR3 DNA reads TGTGCCTGGAGTGGACAGGAGAACACTGAAGCTTTCTTT. Amino acids: CAWSGQENTEAFF. The genes are TRBV30 and TRBJ1-1; D might be TRBD1 (6 bases). The germline gives CDR1 GTSNPN, CDR2 SVGIG (reference sequence). Trimming pared 1 base from V and 1 base from J, leaving 7 bases between. CDR3 length: 13 residues. The full variable domain, in which reference TRBV30 and TRBJ1-1 provide the parts outside the CDR3, is SQTIHQWPATLVQPVGSPLSLECTVEGTSNPNLYWYRQAAGRGLQLLFYSVGIGQISSEVPQNLSASRPQDRQFILSSKKLLLSDSGFYLCAWSGQENTEAFFGQGTRLTVV.

The V gene is TRBV2, the J gene TRBJ1-3; 10 positions agree with TRBD1. V shed 4 bases and J 4 bases; nucleotides not matched to a gene: 10. CDR3 length: 17 amino acids. The germline V gene encodes CDR1 SNHLY and CDR2 FYNNEI. The CDR3 is CASSAPRQGARGNTIYF. DNA of the CDR3: TGTGCCAGCAGTGCCCCCCGACAGGGGGCGAGAGGAAACACCATATATTTT.

This sequence joins TRBV19 and TRBJ1-3, with D maybe TRBD1 (5 bases). V lost 4 bases and J lost 4, with 14 bases in between. The CDR3 runs 15 residues. The germline CDR1 and CDR2 sequences are LNHDA and SQIVND (reference sequence). This CDR3 reads CASSNTGDGGNTIYF. The CDR3 nucleotides are TGTGCCAGTAGTAACACGGGGGACGGAGGAAACACCATATATTTT. Full variable domain (missing parts from reference TRBV19 and TRBJ1-3): DGGITQSPKYLFRKEGQNVTLSCEQNLNHDAMYWYRQDPGQGLRLIYYSQIVNDFQKGDIAEGYSVSREKKESFPLTVTSAQKNPTAFYLCASSNTGDGGNTIYFGEGSWLTVV.

This chain uses TRBV11-3 with TRBJ1-1, with 11 bases aligning to TRBD1. The length of the CDR3 is 13 residues. V gave up 5 bases and J gave up 8 bases; unmatched junction bases: 4. Germline CDR1 SGHNT, CDR2 YENEEA. DNA of the CDR3: TGTGCCAGCAGCCAGGGACAGGGGGAGGAAGCTTTCTTT. Its protein is CASSQGQGEEAFF.

The chain carries TRBV11-1 and TRBJ1-2; TRBD1 matches 9 bases. Losses at the gene ends were 5 bases for V and 3 bases for J; bases not matched to a gene: 7. The CDR3 consists of 15 residues. CDR1 SGHAT and CDR2 FQDESV come from the germline V gene (reference sequence). In DNA form, the CDR3 reads TGTGCCAGCAGCACCACGGGACAGGGTGACTATGGCTACACCTTC. Amino acid sequence: CASSTTGQGDYGYTF.

The chain has TRBV9 and TRBJ2-3; 13 positions match TRBD2. This CDR3 is built from 16 residues. V dropped 3 bases and J dropped 5; count of bases not matched to a gene: 6. From germline, CDR1 is SGDLS and CDR2 YYNGEE. This CDR3 reads CASSGELAGGQDTQYF. The CDR3 nucleotides are TGTGCCAGCAGCGGGGAACTAGCGGGGGGGCAAGATACGCAGTATTTT. Variable domain in full (rest from reference TRBV9 and TRBJ2-3): DSGVTQTPKHLITATGQRVTLRCSPRSGDLSVYWYQQSLDQGLQFLIQYYNGEERAKGNILERFSAQQFPDLHSELNLSSLELGDSALYFCASSGELAGGQDTQYFGPGTRLTVL.

The J gene is TRBJ2-2, the V gene TRBV4-1, with TRBD1 matching 9 bases. The CDR3 spans 20 residues. Germline values: CDR1 MGHRA, CDR2 YSYEKL. The V and J ends lost 2 bases and 0 bases, in that order; junction bases with no gene match: 13. Written as DNA, the CDR3 is TGCGCCAGCAGCCAATTTATCTTTCGGGACAGGGCAACGAACACCGGGGAGCTGTTTTTT. It specifies CASSQFIFRDRATNTGELFF.

The chain recombines TRBV7-9 with TRBJ1-1; 10 bases map to TRBD1. The CDR3 sequence is 13 residues long. Germline assignment: CDR1 SEHNR and CDR2 FQNEAQ (reference sequence). The J segment lost 11 bases and the V segment lost 5 bases, leaving 8 bases of the junction unmatched. The chain's CDR3 is CASSPGQGLKAFF. The CDR3 coding sequence is TGTGCCAGCAGCCCGGGACAGGGGCTAAAGGCTTTCTTT. The full variable domain, completed using reference TRBV7-9 and TRBJ1-1, is DTGVSQNPRHKITKRGQNVTFRCDPISEHNRLYWYRQTLGQGPEFLTYFQNEAQLEKSRLLSDRFSAERPKGSFSTLEIQRTEQGDSAMYLCASSPGQGLKAFFGQGTRLTVV.

This clone was found a few times. J is TRBJ2-1 and V is TRBV19, with 7 bases aligning to TRBD1. From germline, CDR1 is LNHDA and CDR2 SQIVND (reference sequence). The V gene end was trimmed by 5 bases and the J gene end by 4 bases; junction bases not matched to a gene: 8. This CDR3 spans 15 amino acids. This CDR3 is CASSRPTGSYNEQFF. CDR3 in DNA: TGTGCCAGTAGTCGCCCGACAGGGTCGTACAATGAGCAGTTCTTC.

This clone showed up just once. The rearrangement joins TRBV9 to TRBJ1-2; D unclear. Germline-derived CDR1 and CDR2 are SGDLS and YYNGEE. V was shortened by 2 bases and J by 8 bases, with 16 bases between the two germline ends. CDR3 length equals 14 residues. The DNA of the CDR3 is TGTGCCAGCAGCGTCGACACTCGGGCGGGAGGCTACACCTTC. Its protein is CASSVDTRAGGYTF.

The rearrangement uses TRBV6-6 and TRBJ2-1; perhaps TRBD1 as D (6 bases). V dropped 6 bases and J dropped 4 bases, with 16 bases sitting between them. The CDR3 consists of 15 residues. Germline CDR1 and CDR2: MNHNY and SVGAGI (reference sequence). The CDR3, as DNA: TGTGCCAGCAGGATCACAGGGCCACCTTACAATGAGCAGTTCTTC. As protein: CASRITGPPYNEQFF.

The V and J genes are TRBV7-8 and TRBJ1-4; 8 nucleotides align to TRBD1. This CDR3 comprises 15 residues. CDR1 is SGHVS, CDR2 FQNEAQ, per germline. Trimming took 1 base from V and 8 from J; bases not matched to a gene: 6. CDR3 loop: CASSLERTGNEKLFF. CDR3 coding DNA: TGTGCCAGCAGCTTAGAGCGGACAGGGAACGAAAAACTGTTTTTT.

The chain carries TRBV4-2 and TRBJ2-5; TRBD2 matches at 11 bases. V was clipped by 1 base and J by 3 bases; unmatched bases: 4. Germline V gene lookup returns CDR1 LGHNA and CDR2 YNFKEQ. The length of the CDR3 is 16 residues. CDR3 region: CASSQGQLAGEETQYF. In DNA form, the CDR3 reads TGTGCCAGCAGCCAAGGACAACTAGCGGGAGAAGAGACCCAGTACTTC.

The table lists this clone with a few counts. This chain joins TRBV7-6 and TRBJ1-4; D might be TRBD1 (6 bases). The CDR3 has 14 amino acids. In germline, CDR1 is SGHVS, CDR2 FNYEAQ. Trimming removed 3 bases from V and 3 bases from J, with 8 bases in between. The chain's CDR3 is CASSFGTPNEKLFF. The CDR3 DNA reads TGTGCCAGCAGCTTCGGGACACCTAATGAAAAACTGTTTTTT. Filled out from reference TRBV7-6 and TRBJ1-4, the complete variable domain reads GAGVSQSPRYKVTKRGQDVALRCDPISGHVSLYWYRQALGQGPEFLTYFNYEAQQDKSGLPNDRFSAERPEGSISTLTIQRTEQRDSAMYRCASSFGTPNEKLFFGSGTQLSVL.

J is TRBJ2-3 and V is TRBV10-3; D is unresolved. CDR3 length: 15 residues. CDR1 ENHRY and CDR2 SYGVKD come from the germline V gene. V shed 3 bases and J shed 0 bases, with 10 bases lying between them. The CDR3 sequence is CAISDQTFSTDTQYF. The DNA for the CDR3 is TGTGCCATCAGTGACCAGACATTTAGCACAGATACGCAGTATTTT.

The chain employs TRBV9 and TRBJ2-5; TRBD1 matches 8 bases. Trimming at V came to 4 bases and at J to 5 bases, leaving 7 bases not matched to a gene. CDR3 size: 14 residues. In germline, CDR1 is SGDLS, CDR2 YYNGEE. The DNA for the CDR3 is TGTGCCAGCAGCCCGCGGACAGGGAGGGAGACCCAGTACTTC. Residues: CASSPRTGRETQYF.